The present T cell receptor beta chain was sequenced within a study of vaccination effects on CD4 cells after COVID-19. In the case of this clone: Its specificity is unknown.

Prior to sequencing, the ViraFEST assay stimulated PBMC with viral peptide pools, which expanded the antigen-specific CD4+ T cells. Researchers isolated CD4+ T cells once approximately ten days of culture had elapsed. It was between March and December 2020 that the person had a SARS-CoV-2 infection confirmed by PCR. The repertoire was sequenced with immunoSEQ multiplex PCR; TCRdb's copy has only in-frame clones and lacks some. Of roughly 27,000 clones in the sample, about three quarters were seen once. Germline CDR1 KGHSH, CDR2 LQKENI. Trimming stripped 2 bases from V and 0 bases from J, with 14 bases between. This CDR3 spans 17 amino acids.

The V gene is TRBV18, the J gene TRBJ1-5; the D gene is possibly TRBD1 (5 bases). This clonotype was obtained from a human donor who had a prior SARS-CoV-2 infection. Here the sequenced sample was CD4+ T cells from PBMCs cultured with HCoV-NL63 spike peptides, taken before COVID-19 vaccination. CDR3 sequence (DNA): TGTGCCAGCTCACCAACTAGACAGTCTAATAGCAATCAGCCCCAGCATTTT. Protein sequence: CASSPTRQSNSNQPQHF.